The following is a T cell receptor (beta chain) sequence with its context. The source of the sample is a study of cytomegalovirus exposure and HLA in healthy donors. V lost 7 bases, J lost 5 bases, and 7 bases lay in between. Germline V CDR1 and CDR2: SQVTM, ANQGSEA. This CDR3 contains 10 residues. The PCR made use of 60 Vbeta and 13 Jbeta primers. Sequencing used immunoSEQ multiplex PCR; TCRdb keeps in-frame clones, though not all of them. Here the sample table reports 120,000 to 150,000 clones. Sequenced material: PBMCs. V usage is TRBV29-1 and J usage is TRBJ2-3, with D uncertain. This TCR came from a woman younger than 30 in good health and CMV-seronegative. Here the CDR3 reads CSGGEDTQYF. The CDR3, as DNA: TGCAGCGGAGGTGAAGATACGCAGTATTTT.